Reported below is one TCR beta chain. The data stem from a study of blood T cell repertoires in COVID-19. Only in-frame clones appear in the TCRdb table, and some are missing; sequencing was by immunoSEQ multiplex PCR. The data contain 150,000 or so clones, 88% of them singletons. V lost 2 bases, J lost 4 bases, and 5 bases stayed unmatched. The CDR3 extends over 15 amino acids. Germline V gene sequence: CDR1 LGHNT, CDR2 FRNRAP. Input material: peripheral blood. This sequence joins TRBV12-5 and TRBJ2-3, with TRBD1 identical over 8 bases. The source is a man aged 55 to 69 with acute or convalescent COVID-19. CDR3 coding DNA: TGTGCTAGTGGTTTGTCGGACAGGGAATCAGATACGCAGTATTTT. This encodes CASGLSDRESDTQYF.